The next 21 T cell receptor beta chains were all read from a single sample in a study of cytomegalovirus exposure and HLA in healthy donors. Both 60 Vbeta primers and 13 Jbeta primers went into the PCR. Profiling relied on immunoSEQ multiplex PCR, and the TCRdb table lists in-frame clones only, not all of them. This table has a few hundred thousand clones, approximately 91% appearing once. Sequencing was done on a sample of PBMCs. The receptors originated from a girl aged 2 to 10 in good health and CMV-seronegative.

The CDR3 nucleotides read TGTGCCAGCAGTCCCCCAGGGACATCTGGCTACACCTTC. Encoded protein: CASSPPGTSGYTF. The chain uses TRBV6-1 and TRBJ1-2; a possible D gene is TRBD1 (6 bases). V shed 5 bases and J shed 7 bases, with 14 bases lying between them. The germline V gene encodes CDR1 MNHNS and CDR2 SASEGT. The CDR3 extends over 13 amino acids.

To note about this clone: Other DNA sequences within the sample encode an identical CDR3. CDR3 bases: TGTGCCTGGACAGGGGGCGGTGAGACCCAGTACTTC. Its protein is CAWTGGGETQYF. The chain recombines TRBV30 with TRBJ2-5; 8 nucleotides line up with TRBD1. The germline V gene encodes CDR1 GTSNPN and CDR2 SVGIG (reference sequence). With V trimmed by 4 bases and J by 5 bases, 3 bases remained unmatched. The CDR3 sequence is 12 residues long.

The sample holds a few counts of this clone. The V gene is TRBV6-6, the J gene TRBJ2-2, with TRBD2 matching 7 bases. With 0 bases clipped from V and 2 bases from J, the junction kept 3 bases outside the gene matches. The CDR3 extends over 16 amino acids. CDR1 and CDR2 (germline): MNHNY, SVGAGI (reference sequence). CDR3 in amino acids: CASSYSLAENTGELFF. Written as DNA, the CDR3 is TGTGCCAGCAGTTACTCGCTAGCGGAAAACACCGGGGAGCTGTTTTTT.

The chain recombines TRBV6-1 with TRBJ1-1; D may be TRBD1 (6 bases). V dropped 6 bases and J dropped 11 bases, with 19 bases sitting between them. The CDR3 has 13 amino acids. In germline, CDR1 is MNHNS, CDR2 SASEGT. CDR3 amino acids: CASSLGGGVEAFF. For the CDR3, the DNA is TGTGCCAGCAGCCTAGGGGGGGGCGTGGAGGCTTTCTTT.

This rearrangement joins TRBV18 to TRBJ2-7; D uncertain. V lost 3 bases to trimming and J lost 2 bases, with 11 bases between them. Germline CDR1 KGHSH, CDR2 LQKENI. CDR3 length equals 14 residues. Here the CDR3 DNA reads TGTGCCAGCTCACCTGGGCTATCACCCTACGAGCAGTACTTC. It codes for CASSPGLSPYEQYF.

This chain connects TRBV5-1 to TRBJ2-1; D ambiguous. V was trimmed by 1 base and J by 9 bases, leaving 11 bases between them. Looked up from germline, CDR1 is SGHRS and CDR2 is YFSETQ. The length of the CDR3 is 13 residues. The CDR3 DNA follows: TGCGCCAGCAGCTTGCACTACGATGGTGAGCAGTTCTTC. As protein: CASSLHYDGEQFF.

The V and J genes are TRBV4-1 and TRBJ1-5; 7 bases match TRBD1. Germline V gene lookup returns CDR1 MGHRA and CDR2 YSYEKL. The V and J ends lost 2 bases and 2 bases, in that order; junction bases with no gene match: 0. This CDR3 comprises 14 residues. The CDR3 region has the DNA TGCGCCAGCAGCCAAACAGGGGGCAATCAGCCCCAGCATTTT. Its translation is CASSQTGGNQPQHF.

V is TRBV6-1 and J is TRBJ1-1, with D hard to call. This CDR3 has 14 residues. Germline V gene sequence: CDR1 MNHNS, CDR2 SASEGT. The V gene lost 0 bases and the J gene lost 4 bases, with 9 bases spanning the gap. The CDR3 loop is CASSEALRGTEAFF. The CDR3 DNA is TGTGCCAGCAGTGAAGCGCTGCGCGGCACTGAAGCTTTCTTT.

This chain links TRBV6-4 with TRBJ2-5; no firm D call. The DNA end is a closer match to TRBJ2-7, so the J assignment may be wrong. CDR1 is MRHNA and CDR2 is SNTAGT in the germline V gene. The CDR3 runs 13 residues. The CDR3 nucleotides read TGTGCCAGCAGTCCTGAATTACACTACGAGCAGTACTTC. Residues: CASSPELHYEQYF.

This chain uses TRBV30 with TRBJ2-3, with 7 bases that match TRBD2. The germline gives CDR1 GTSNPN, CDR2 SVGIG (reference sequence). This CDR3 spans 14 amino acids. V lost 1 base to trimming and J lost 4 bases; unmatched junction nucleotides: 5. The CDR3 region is CAWSAERGADTQYF. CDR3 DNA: TGTGCCTGGAGTGCGGAGCGGGGAGCAGATACGCAGTATTTT.

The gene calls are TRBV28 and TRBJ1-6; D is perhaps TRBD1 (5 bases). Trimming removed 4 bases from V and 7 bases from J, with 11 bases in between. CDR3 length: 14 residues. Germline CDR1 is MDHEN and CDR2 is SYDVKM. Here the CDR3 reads CASSSRGINSPLHF. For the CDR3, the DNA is TGTGCCAGCAGTTCTAGGGGTATAAATTCACCCCTCCACTTT.

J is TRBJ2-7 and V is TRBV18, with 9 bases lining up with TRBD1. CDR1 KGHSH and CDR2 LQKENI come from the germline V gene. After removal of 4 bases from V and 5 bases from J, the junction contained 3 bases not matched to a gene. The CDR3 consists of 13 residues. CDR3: CASSRTGENEQYF. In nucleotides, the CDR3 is TGTGCCAGCTCACGGACAGGGGAGAACGAGCAGTACTTC.

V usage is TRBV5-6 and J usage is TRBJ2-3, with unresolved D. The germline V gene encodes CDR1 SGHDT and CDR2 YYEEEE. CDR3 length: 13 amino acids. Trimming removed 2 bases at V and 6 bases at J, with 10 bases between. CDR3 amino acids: CASSLGEVDTQYF. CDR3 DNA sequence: TGTGCCAGCAGCTTAGGTGAGGTCGATACGCAGTATTTT.

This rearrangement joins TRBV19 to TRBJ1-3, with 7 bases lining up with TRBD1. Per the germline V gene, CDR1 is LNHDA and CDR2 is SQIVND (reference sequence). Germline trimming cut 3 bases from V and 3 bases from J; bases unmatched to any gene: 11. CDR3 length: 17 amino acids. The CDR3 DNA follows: TGTGCCAGTAGTATGCTCCCCAAGGGGGCCGGTGGAAACACCATATATTTT. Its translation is CASSMLPKGAGGNTIYF.

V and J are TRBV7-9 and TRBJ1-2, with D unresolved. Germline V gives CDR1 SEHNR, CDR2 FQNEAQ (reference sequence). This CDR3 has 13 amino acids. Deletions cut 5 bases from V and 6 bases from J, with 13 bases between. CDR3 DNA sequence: TGTGCCAGCAGCCCACCCCCACCGGATGGCTACACCTTC. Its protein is CASSPPPPDGYTF.

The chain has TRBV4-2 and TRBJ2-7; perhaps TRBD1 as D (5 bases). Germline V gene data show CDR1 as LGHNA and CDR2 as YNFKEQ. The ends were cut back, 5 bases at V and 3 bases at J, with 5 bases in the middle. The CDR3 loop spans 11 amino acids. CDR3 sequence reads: CASSDSYEQYF. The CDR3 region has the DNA TGTGCCAGCAGCGACAGCTACGAGCAGTACTTC.

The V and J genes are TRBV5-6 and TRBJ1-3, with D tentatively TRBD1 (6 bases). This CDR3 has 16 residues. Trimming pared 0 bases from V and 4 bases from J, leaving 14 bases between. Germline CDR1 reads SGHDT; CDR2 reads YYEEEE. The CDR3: CASSLEGDIVGNTIYF. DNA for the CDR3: TGTGCCAGCAGCTTGGAGGGGGACATAGTCGGAAACACCATATATTTT.

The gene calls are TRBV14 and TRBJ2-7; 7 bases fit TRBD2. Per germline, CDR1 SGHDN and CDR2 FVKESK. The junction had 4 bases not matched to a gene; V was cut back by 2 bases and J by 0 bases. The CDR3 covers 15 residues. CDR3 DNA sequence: TGTGCCAGCAGCCAACGGGCTAGCGGCTCCTACGAGCAGTACTTC. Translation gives CASSQRASGSYEQYF.

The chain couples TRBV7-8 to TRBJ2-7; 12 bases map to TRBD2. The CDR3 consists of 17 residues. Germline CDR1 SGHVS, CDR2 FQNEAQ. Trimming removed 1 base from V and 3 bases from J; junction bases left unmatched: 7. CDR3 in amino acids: CASSLGTSGMANYEQYF. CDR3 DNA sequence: TGTGCCAGCAGCTTAGGGACTAGCGGGATGGCCAACTACGAGCAGTACTTC.

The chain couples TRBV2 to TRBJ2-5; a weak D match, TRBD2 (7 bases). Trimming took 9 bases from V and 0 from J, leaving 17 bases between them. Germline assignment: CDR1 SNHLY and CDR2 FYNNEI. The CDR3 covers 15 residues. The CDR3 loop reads CASLPGGADQETQYF. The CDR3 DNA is TGTGCCAGTCTCCCTGGGGGGGCCGACCAAGAGACCCAGTACTTC.

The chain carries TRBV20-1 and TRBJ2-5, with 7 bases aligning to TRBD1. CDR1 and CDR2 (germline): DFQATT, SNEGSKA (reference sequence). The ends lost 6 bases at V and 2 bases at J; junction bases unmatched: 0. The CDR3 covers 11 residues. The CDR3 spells CSARGQETQYF. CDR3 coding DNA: TGCAGTGCCAGGGGGCAAGAGACCCAGTACTTC.